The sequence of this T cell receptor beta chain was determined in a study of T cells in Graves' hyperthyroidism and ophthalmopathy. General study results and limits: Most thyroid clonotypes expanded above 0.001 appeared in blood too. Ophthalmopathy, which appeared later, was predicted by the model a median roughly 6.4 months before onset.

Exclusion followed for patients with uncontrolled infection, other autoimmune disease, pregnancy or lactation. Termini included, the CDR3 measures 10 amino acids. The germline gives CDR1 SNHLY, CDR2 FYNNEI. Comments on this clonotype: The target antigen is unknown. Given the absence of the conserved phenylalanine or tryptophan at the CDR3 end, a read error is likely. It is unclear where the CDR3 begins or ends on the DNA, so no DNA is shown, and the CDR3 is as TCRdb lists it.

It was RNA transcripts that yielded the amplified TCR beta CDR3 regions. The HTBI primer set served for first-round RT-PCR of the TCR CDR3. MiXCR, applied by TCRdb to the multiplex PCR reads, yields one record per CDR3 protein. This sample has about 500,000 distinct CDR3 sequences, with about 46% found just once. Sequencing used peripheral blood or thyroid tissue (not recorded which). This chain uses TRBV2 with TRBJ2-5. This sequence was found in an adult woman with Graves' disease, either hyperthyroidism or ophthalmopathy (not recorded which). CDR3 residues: CASSPIEKYT.